This paragraph covers one TCR beta chain sequence. Its antigen is as yet unknown. V lost 0 bases to trimming and J lost 4 bases; unmatched junction nucleotides: 6. Germline CDR1 and CDR2: MNHNS and SASEGT. This CDR3 comprises 15 residues. This record belongs to a study of T cell responses to AZD1222 COVID-19 vaccine. Whole-study results and caveats: An increase in Spike-specific TCR breadth and depth was observed after two AZD1222 doses. At baseline, seropositivity was found in only five or six AZD1222 recipients. Clonal diversity may have been underestimated, and the donors were mostly white British, with more females than males. Spike-wide vaccine-associated CD4 TCRs dominated at 160-218 and 743-854.

Assay used: immunoSEQ multiplex PCR; TCRdb lists only in-frame clones, some missing. The table includes roughly 130,000 clones, around 90% detected once. This receptor was obtained from an adult in good health. This sequence joins TRBV6-1 and TRBJ2-7, with 7 bases identical to TRBD2. The sequencing here drew on peripheral blood, taken on day 0 of AZD1222 vaccination. Written as DNA, the CDR3 is TGTGCCAGCAGTGAAGCGTTGCAGGGAGGGTACGAGCAGTACTTC. This encodes CASSEALQGGYEQYF.